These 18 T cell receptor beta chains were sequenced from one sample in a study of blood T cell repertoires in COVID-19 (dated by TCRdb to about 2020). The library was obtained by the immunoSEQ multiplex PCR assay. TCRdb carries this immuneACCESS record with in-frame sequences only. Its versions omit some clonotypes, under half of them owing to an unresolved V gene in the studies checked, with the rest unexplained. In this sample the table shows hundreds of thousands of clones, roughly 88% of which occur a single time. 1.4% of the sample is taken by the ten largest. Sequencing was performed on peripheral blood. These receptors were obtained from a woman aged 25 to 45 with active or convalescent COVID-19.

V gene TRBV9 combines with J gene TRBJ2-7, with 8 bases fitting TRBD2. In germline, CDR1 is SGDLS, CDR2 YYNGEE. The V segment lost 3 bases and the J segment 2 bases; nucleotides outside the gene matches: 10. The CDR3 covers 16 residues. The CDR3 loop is CASSAGGASGTYEQYF. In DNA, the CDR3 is TGTGCCAGCAGCGCGGGGGGGGCTAGCGGAACCTACGAGCAGTACTTC.

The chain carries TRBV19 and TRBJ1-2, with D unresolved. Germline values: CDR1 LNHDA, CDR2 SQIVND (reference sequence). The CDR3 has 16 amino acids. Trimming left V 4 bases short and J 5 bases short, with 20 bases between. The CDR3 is CASSTQVAGSAYGYTF. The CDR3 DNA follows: TGTGCCAGTAGTACCCAAGTGGCAGGTTCAGCTTATGGCTACACCTTC.

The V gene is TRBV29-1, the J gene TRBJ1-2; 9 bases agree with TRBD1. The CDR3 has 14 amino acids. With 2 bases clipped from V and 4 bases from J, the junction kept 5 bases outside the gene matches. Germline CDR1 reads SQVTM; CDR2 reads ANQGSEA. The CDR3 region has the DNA TGCAGCGTTGAACCACAGGGGGCCACCTATGGCTACACCTTC. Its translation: CSVEPQGATYGYTF.

The CDR3 DNA reads as TGTGCCACCAGCAGGGAGACAGGGGCATACACTGAAGCTTTCTTT. Encoded protein: CATSRETGAYTEAFF. The V call is TRBV15, the J call TRBJ1-1, with 8 bases fitting TRBD1. This CDR3 region has 15 residues. Germline V lookup: CDR1 LNHNV, CDR2 YYDKDF (reference sequence). J gave up 3 bases and V 3 bases, and 6 bases lay outside the gene matches.

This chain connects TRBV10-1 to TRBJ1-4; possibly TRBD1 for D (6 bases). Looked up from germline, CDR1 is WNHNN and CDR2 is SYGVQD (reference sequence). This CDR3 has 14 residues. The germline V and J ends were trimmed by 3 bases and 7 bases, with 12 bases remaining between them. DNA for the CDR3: TGCGCCAGCAGTGATCCCGGCAGGGGTGAAAAACTGTTTTTT. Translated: CASSDPGRGEKLFF.

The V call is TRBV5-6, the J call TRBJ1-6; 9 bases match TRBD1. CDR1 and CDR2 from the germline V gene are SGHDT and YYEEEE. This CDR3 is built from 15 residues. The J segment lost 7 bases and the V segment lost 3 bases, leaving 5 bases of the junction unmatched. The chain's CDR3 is CASSSKGQGNSPLHF. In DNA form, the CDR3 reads TGTGCCAGCAGCTCGAAGGGACAGGGAAATTCACCCCTCCACTTT.

In DNA, the CDR3 is TGTGCCAGCAGCTCCGGGGACAGGGGGAGGTATGGCTACACCTTC. Residues: CASSSGDRGRYGYTF. The chain uses TRBV6-6 and TRBJ1-2; 11 bases are a match to TRBD1. Per the germline V gene, CDR1 is MNHNY and CDR2 is SVGAGI (reference sequence). This CDR3 contains 15 residues. The V and J ends lost 6 bases and 5 bases, in that order; junction bases with no gene match: 8.

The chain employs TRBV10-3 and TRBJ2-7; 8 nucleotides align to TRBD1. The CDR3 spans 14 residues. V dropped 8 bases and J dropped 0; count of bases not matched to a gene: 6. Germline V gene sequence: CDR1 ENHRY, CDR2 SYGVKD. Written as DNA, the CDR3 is TGTGCCATCGGAAGGGACAGGAGCTCCTACGAGCAGTACTTC. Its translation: CAIGRDRSSYEQYF.

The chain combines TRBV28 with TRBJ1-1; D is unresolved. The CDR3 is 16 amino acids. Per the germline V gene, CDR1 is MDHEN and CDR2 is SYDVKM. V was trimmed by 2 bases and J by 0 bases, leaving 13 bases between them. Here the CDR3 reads CASSLNLEEMNTEAFF. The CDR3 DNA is TGTGCCAGCAGTTTAAATCTCGAGGAGATGAACACTGAAGCTTTCTTT.

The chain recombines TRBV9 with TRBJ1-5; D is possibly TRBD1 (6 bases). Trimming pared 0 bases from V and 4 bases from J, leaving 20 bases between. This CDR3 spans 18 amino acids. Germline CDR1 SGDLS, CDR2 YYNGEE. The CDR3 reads CASSVAGARTGRNQPQHF. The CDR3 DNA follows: TGTGCCAGCAGCGTAGCAGGGGCGCGGACTGGTCGGAATCAGCCCCAGCATTTT.

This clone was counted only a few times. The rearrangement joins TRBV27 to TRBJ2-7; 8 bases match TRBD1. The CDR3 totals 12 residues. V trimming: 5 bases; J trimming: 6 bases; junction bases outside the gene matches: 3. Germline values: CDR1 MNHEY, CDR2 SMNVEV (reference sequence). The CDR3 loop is CASSLTGGEQYF. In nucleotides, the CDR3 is TGTGCCAGCAGTCTAACAGGGGGCGAGCAGTACTTC.

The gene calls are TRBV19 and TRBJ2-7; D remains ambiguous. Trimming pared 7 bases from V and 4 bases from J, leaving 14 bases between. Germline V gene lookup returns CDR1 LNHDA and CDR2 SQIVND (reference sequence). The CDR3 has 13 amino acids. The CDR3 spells CASKKTDQYEQYF. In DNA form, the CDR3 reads TGTGCCAGTAAGAAGACTGACCAGTACGAGCAGTACTTC. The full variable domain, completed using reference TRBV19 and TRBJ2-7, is DGGITQSPKYLFRKEGQNVTLSCEQNLNHDAMYWYRQDPGQGLRLIYYSQIVNDFQKGDIAEGYSVSREKKESFPLTVTSAQKNPTAFYLCASKKTDQYEQYFGPGTRLTVT.

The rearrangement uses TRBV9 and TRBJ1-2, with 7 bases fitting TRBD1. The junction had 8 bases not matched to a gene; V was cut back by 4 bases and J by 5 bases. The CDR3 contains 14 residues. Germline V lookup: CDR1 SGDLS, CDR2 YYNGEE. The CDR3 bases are TGTGCCAGCAGCCTAGAGACAGGGCGTTATGGCTACACCTTC. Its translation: CASSLETGRYGYTF.

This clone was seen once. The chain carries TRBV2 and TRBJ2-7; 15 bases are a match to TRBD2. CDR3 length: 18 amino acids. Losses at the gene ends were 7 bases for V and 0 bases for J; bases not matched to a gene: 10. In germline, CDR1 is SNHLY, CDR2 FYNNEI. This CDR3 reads CASKGLAGGSPSSYEQYF. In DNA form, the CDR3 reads TGTGCCAGCAAAGGACTAGCGGGGGGGAGTCCTAGCTCCTACGAGCAGTACTTC.

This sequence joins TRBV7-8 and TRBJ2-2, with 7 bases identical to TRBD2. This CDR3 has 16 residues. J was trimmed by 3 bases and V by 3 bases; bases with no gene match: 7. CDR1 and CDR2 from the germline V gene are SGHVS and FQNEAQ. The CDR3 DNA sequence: TGTGCCAGCAGCTTCAAACGGGGGGAACACACCGGGGAGCTGTTTTTT. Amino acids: CASSFKRGEHTGELFF.

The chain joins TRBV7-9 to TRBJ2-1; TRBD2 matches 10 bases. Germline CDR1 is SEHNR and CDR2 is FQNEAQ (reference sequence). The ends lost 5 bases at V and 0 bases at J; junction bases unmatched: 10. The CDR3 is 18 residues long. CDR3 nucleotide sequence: TGTGCCAGCAGCAAAACAGCGGGGGGGCTGAGCTCCTACAATGAGCAGTTCTTC. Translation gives CASSKTAGGLSSYNEQFF.

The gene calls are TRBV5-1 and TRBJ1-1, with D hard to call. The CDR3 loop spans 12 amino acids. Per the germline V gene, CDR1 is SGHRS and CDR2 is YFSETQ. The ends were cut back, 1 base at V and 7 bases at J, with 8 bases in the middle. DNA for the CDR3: TGCGCCAGCAGCTTGAGAGAAAATGAAGCTTTCTTT. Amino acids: CASSLRENEAFF.

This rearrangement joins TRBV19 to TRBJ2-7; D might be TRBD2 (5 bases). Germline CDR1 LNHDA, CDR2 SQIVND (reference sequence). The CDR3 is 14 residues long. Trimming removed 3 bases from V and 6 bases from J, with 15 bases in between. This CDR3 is CASSMTRESSEQYF. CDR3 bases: TGTGCCAGTAGTATGACCCGGGAATCTAGCGAGCAGTACTTC.